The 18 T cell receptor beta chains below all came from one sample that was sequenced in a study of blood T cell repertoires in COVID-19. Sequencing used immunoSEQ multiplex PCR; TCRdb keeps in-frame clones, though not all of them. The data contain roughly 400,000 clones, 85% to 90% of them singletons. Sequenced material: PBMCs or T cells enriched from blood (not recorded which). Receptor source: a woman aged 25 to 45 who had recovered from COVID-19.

For the CDR3, the DNA is TGTGCCAGCAGTTACAGGGGAGTGAACACTGAAGCTTTCTTT. Translated, it gives CASSYRGVNTEAFF. The rearrangement uses TRBV28 and TRBJ1-1; 7 positions agree with TRBD1. Trimming at V came to 4 bases and at J to 0 bases, leaving 2 bases not matched to a gene. Per germline, CDR1 MDHEN and CDR2 SYDVKM. This CDR3 spans 14 amino acids.

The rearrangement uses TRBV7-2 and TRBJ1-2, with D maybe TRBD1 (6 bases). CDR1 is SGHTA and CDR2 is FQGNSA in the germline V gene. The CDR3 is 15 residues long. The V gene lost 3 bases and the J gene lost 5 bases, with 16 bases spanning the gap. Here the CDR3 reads CASSFKTGTLYGYTF. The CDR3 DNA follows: TGTGCCAGCAGCTTTAAAACAGGGACCTTATATGGCTACACCTTC.

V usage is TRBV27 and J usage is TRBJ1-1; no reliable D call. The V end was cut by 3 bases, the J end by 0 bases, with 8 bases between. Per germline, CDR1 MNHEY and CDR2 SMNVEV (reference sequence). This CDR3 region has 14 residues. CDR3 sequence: CASSLRFLNTEAFF. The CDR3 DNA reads TGTGCCAGCAGTTTGAGGTTCCTGAACACTGAAGCTTTCTTT.

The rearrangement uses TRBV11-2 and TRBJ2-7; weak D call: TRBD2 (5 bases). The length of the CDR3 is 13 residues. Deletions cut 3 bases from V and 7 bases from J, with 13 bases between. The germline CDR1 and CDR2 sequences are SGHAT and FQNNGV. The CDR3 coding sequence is TGTGCCAGCAGCTTCCGGGGTAGAGTTGAGCAGTACTTC. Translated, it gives CASSFRGRVEQYF.

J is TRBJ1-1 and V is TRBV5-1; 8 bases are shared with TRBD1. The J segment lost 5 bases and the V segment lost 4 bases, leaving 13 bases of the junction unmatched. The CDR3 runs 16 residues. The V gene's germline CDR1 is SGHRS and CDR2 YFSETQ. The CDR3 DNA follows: TGCGCCAGCAGCCTTCAGTCTCCGGACAGGGAAACTGAAGCTTTCTTT. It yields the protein CASSLQSPDRETEAFF.

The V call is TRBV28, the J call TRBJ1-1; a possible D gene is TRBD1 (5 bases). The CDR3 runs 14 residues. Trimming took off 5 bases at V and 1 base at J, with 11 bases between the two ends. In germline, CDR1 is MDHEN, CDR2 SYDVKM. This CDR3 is CASSPSTENTEAFF. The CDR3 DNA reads TGTGCCAGCAGTCCCTCGACAGAGAACACTGAAGCTTTCTTT.

The CDR3 protein is CASSGVLPTGELFF. CDR3 in DNA: TGTGCCAGCAGCGGTGTACTCCCGACCGGGGAGCTGTTTTTT. The chain employs TRBV9 and TRBJ2-2; D ambiguous. Germline values: CDR1 SGDLS, CDR2 YYNGEE. The CDR3 sequence is 14 residues long. V was cut by 3 bases and J by 5 bases, with 11 bases left in between.

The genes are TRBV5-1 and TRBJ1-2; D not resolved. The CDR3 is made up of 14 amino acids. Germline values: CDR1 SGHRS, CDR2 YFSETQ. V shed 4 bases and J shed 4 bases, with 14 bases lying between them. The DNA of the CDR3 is TGCGCCAGCAGCCCGGAATGGCGGGGCTATGGCTACACCTTC. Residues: CASSPEWRGYGYTF.

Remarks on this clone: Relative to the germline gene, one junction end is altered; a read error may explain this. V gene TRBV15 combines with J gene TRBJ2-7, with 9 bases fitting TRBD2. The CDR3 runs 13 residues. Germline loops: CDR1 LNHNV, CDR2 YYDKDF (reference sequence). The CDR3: CATSRDLPSGVFF. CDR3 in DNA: TGTGCCACCAGCAGAGATCTCCCTAGCGGGGTTTTCTTC.

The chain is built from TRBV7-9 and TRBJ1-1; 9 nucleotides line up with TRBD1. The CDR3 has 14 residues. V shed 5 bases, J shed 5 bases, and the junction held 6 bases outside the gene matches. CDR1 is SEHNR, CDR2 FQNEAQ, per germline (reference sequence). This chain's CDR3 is CASSQNRGPTEAFF. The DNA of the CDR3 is TGTGCCAGCAGCCAGAACAGGGGGCCTACTGAAGCTTTCTTT. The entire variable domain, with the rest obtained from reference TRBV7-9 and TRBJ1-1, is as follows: DTGVSQNPRHKITKRGQNVTFRCDPISEHNRLYWYRQTLGQGPEFLTYFQNEAQLEKSRLLSDRFSAERPKGSFSTLEIQRTEQGDSAMYLCASSQNRGPTEAFFGQGTRLTVV.

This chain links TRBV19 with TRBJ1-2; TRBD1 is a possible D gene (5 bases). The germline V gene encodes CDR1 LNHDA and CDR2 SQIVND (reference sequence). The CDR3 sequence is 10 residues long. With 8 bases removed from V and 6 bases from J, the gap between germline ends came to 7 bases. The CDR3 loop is CASGRDGYTF. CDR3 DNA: TGTGCCAGTGGCAGGGATGGCTACACCTTC.

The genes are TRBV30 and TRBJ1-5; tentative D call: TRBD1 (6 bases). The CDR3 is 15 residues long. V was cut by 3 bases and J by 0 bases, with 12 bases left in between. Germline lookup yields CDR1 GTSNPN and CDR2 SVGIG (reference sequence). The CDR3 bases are TGTGCCTGGAGGTCCCGGGACAATAGCAATCAGCCCCAGCATTTT. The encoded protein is CAWRSRDNSNQPQHF.

The CDR3 is CASSWPGTSGARDTQYF. CDR3 nucleotide sequence: TGTGCCAGCAGCTGGCCCGGGACTAGCGGGGCGAGGGATACGCAGTATTTT. The rearrangement uses TRBV7-2 and TRBJ2-3; TRBD2 matches at 13 bases. The germline V gene encodes CDR1 SGHTA and CDR2 FQGNSA. Trimming removed 4 bases from V and 6 bases from J; junction bases left unmatched: 10. There are 17 residues in the CDR3. The full variable domain, with the rest looked up from reference TRBV7-2 and TRBJ2-3, is GAGVSQSPSNKVTEKGKDVELRCDPISGHTALYWYRQSLGQGLEFLIYFQGNSAPDKSGLPSDRFSAERTGGSVSTLTIQRTQQEDSAVYLCASSWPGTSGARDTQYFGPGTRLTVL.

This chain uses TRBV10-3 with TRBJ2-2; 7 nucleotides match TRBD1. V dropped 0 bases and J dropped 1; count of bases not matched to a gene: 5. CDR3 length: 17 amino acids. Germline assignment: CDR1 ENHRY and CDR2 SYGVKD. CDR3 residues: CAISESSRGWNTGELFF. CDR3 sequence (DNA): TGTGCCATCAGTGAGTCTTCCAGGGGGTGGAACACCGGGGAGCTGTTTTTT.

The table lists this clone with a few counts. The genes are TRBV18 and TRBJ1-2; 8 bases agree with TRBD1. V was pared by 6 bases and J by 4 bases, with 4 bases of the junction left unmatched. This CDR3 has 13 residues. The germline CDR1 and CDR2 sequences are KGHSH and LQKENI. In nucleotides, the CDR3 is TGTGCCAGCTCGCCCGACAGGGGCTATGGCTACACCTTC. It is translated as CASSPDRGYGYTF. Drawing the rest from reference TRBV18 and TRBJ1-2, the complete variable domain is NAGVMQNPRHLVRRRGQEARLRCSPMKGHSHVYWYRQLPEEGLKFMVYLQKENIIDESGMPKERFSAEFPKEGPSILRIQQVVRGDSAAYFCASSPDRGYGYTFGSGTRLTVV.

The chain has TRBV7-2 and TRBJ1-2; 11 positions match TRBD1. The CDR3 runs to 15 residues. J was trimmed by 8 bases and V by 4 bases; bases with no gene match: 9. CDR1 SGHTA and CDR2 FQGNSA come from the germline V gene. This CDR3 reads CASSSRTGGAEGYTF. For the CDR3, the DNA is TGTGCCAGCAGCTCCCGGACAGGGGGCGCCGAGGGCTACACCTTC. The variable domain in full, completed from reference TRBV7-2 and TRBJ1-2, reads GAGVSQSPSNKVTEKGKDVELRCDPISGHTALYWYRQSLGQGLEFLIYFQGNSAPDKSGLPSDRFSAERTGGSVSTLTIQRTQQEDSAVYLCASSSRTGGAEGYTFGSGTRLTVV.

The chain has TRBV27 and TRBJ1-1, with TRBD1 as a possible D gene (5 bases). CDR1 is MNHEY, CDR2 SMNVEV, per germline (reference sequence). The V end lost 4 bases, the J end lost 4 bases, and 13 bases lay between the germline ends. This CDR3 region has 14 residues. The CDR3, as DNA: TGTGCCAGCAGTTGGAATGGGGCACGCACTGAAGCTTTCTTT. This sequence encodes CASSWNGARTEAFF.

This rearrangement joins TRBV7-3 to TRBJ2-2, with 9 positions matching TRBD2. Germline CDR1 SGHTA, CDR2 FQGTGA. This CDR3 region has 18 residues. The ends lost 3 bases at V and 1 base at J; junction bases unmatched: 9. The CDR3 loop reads CASSFSPTSGRNTGELFF. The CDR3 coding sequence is TGTGCCAGCAGCTTCTCCCCTACTAGCGGGCGGAACACCGGGGAGCTGTTTTTT.